This TCR beta chain was recorded in a study of blood T cell repertoires in COVID-19. For the study at large: The cDNA or gDNA used as material had been derived from T cells, B-cell-depleted T cells, or PBMCs.

Profiled with immunoSEQ multiplex PCR; TCRdb holds only in-frame clones, not every one. The data show 300,000 or so clones, 87% seen once. Per the germline V gene, CDR1 is SGHTA and CDR2 is FQGNSA. The V end lost 4 bases, the J end lost 3 bases, and 9 bases lay between the germline ends. The CDR3 extends over 13 amino acids. Living in 24 US areas, the participants were between 18 and 89 years of age. Categorization into cohorts depended on clinical history that participants reported. Source material: PBMCs or T cells enriched from blood (not recorded which). The sequence was obtained from a woman younger than 45 who had recovered from COVID-19. J is TRBJ1-1 and V is TRBV7-2, with a weak D call TRBD1 (5 bases). CDR3 region: CASSSGGYTEAFF. The CDR3 DNA reads TGTGCCAGCAGCTCCGGGGGGTACACTGAAGCTTTCTTT.